The 24 T cell receptor beta chains below come from one sample, sequenced in a study of response to subunit inactivated influenza vaccine. MiXCR was run by TCRdb on the RT-PCR reads, yielding one entry per CDR3 protein. The table has more than 400,000 distinct CDR3 sequences, more than 7% seen once. The sample consisted of PBMCs from blood, taken about 24 months after vaccination. Source of these receptors: a man in his fifties or sixties who received an inactivated influenza vaccine.

Many counts were recorded for this clonotype. The chain combines TRBV6-1 with TRBJ1-2, with D hard to call. Trimming stripped 6 bases from V and 2 bases from J, with 13 bases between. The V gene's germline CDR1 is MNHNS and CDR2 SASEGT. The CDR3 totals 14 residues. CDR3 sequence: CASSPEEVNYGYTF. CDR3 sequence (DNA): TGTGCCAGCAGCCCCGAAGAAGTCAACTATGGCTACACCTTC.

This clonotype was counted a few times. The chain couples TRBV6-5 to TRBJ1-6; D call uncertain. Germline CDR1 MNHEY, CDR2 SVGAGI. The CDR3 is 16 amino acids. The V gene lost 2 bases and the J gene lost 9 bases, with 17 bases spanning the gap. CDR3 residues: CASSYQREPRVSPLHF. The CDR3 nucleotides read TGTGCCAGCAGTTACCAAAGAGAACCCCGGGTTTCACCCCTCCACTTT.

The chain has TRBV21-1 and TRBJ2-3; TRBD2 was called by the table and not checked on the DNA. TRBV21-1 counts as a pseudogene. This CDR3 is built from 15 residues. In DNA form, the CDR3 reads TGTGCCAGCAGCAAAGTAGCGACGTTTCCAGATACGCAGTATTTT. It translates to CASSKVATFPDTQYF.

The table lists this clonotype with a few counts. The chain combines TRBV7-9 with TRBJ1-3; unclear D gene. This CDR3 comprises 13 residues. Germline values: CDR1 SEHNR, CDR2 FQNEAQ (reference sequence). The V and J ends lost 3 bases and 1 base respectively, with 4 bases between them. CDR3 sequence (DNA): TGTGCCAGCAGCTTCGAATCTGGAAACACCATATATTTT. It yields the protein CASSFESGNTIYF.

The chain uses TRBV9 and TRBJ2-3; 8 bases line up with TRBD2. The CDR3 length is 16 residues. Germline lookup yields CDR1 SGDLS and CDR2 YYNGEE. Unmatched junction bases numbered 7, after V lost 0 bases and J lost 4 bases. This CDR3 is CASSVGNAGGADTQYF. The CDR3 bases are TGTGCCAGCAGCGTAGGGAACGCGGGGGGCGCAGATACGCAGTATTTT. The whole variable domain, filled in from reference TRBV9 and TRBJ2-3, reads DSGVTQTPKHLITATGQRVTLRCSPRSGDLSVYWYQQSLDQGLQFLIQYYNGEERAKGNILERFSAQQFPDLHSELNLSSLELGDSALYFCASSVGNAGGADTQYFGPGTRLTVL.

This clonotype was found many times. This chain uses TRBV30 with TRBJ2-5; D is unresolved. The germline gives CDR1 GTSNPN, CDR2 SVGIG (reference sequence). The CDR3 contains 13 residues. Trimming pared 0 bases from V and 4 bases from J, leaving 9 bases between. The DNA of the CDR3 is TGTGCCTGGAGTGTCGGAGTAGGAGAGACCCAGTACTTC. Translation: CAWSVGVGETQYF.

This chain links TRBV20-1 with TRBJ2-5; 8 positions agree with TRBD1. Germline V CDR1 and CDR2: DFQATT, SNEGSKA (reference sequence). The CDR3 contains 8 residues. J was trimmed by 12 bases and V by 8 bases; bases with no gene match: 2. CDR3: CSQTGEYF. The CDR3 nucleotides are TGCAGTCAGACAGGGGAGTACTTC.

CDR3 sequence reads: CASSQRSTTYNEQFF. DNA of the CDR3: TGTGCCAGCAGCCAAAGGAGTACCACCTACAATGAGCAGTTCTTC. The chain carries TRBV14 and TRBJ2-1; D gene uncertain. The CDR3 totals 15 residues. The V gene's germline CDR1 is SGHDN and CDR2 FVKESK. V lost 2 bases and J lost 2, with 10 bases in between.

This clonotype came up many times. The rearrangement joins TRBV4-2 to TRBJ2-1; possibly TRBD1 for D (7 bases). Germline lookup yields CDR1 LGHNA and CDR2 YNFKEQ. V was clipped by 5 bases and J by 4 bases, with 15 bases between them. This CDR3 contains 15 residues. For the CDR3, the DNA is TGTGCCAGCAGCACCGGACAGGAGGGGTACAATGAGCAGTTCTTC. Translation: CASSTGQEGYNEQFF.

This clonotype was observed many times. This chain joins TRBV29-1 and TRBJ2-4; possibly TRBD1 for D (6 bases). The CDR3 is 14 residues long. Trimming left V 4 bases short and J 1 base short, with 11 bases between. Per germline, CDR1 SQVTM and CDR2 ANQGSEA. The CDR3 loop reads CSVVIQGAKNIQYF. CDR3 nucleotide sequence: TGCAGCGTTGTAATTCAGGGGGCCAAAAACATTCAGTACTTC. Supplemented by reference TRBV29-1 and TRBJ2-4, the full variable domain reads SAVISQKPSRDICQRGTSLTIQCQVDSQVTMMFWYRQQPGQSLTLIATANQGSEATYESGFVIDKFPISRPNLTFSTLTVSNMSPEDSSIYLCSVVIQGAKNIQYFGAGTRLSVL.

Details on this clonotype: This may come from a read error, since a much larger clone is one base off. J is TRBJ2-7 and V is TRBV12-3 or TRBV12-4; D is unclear. This CDR3 comprises 13 residues. CDR3 nucleotides: TGTCCCAGCAGTTTGGGGAATCCCTACGAGCAGTACTTC. Protein product: CPSSLGNPYEQYF.

V gene TRBV9 combines with J gene TRBJ2-2; TRBD1 or TRBD2 may be the D gene (6 bases each). The V gene's germline CDR1 is SGDLS and CDR2 YYNGEE. The CDR3 has 16 amino acids. V dropped 1 base and J dropped 1 base, with 11 bases sitting between them. The CDR3 loop reads CASSVFGGLNTGELFF. In DNA, the CDR3 is TGTGCCAGCAGCGTATTCGGGGGCTTGAACACCGGGGAGCTGTTTTTT.

This clonotype was counted a few times. V usage is TRBV28 and J usage is TRBJ1-2; 10 positions agree with TRBD1. The germline CDR1 and CDR2 sequences are MDHEN and SYDVKM. Trimming at V came to 6 bases and at J to 4 bases, leaving 17 bases not matched to a gene. This CDR3 has 18 amino acids. CDR3 region: CASREAGTGAYLSYGYTF. Here the CDR3 DNA reads TGTGCCAGCAGGGAGGCCGGGACAGGGGCTTACCTATCCTATGGCTACACCTTC.

This clonotype was detected many times. The V and J genes are TRBV5-1 and TRBJ2-5; D possibly corresponds to TRBD1 (6 bases). Deletions cut 0 bases from V and 0 bases from J, with 9 bases between. This CDR3 region has 15 residues. Per the germline V gene, CDR1 is SGHRS and CDR2 is YFSETQ. CDR3 nucleotides: TGCGCCAGCAGCTTGGGGACAGTGTACCAAGAGACCCAGTACTTC. It codes for CASSLGTVYQETQYF.

This clonotype was seen only a few times. J is TRBJ1-1 and V is TRBV4-3; D call uncertain. The germline V gene has CDR1 LGHNA and CDR2 YSLEER. The CDR3 runs 15 residues. Deletions cut 0 bases from V and 0 bases from J, with 8 bases between. The CDR3 sequence is CASSQDWGLNTEAFF. DNA for the CDR3: TGCGCCAGCAGCCAAGATTGGGGATTGAACACTGAAGCTTTCTTT.

In its sample, this clonotype was seen a few times. The chain has TRBV28 and TRBJ2-7; TRBD2 agrees at 11 bases. CDR3 length: 15 amino acids. Trimming took 5 bases from V and 6 from J; bases not matched to a gene: 9. In germline, CDR1 is MDHEN, CDR2 SYDVKM. CDR3 sequence: CASSPMLAGGGEQYF. Written as DNA, the CDR3 is TGTGCCAGCAGTCCGATGCTAGCGGGAGGCGGCGAGCAGTACTTC.

This clonotype was seen a few times. The chain is built from TRBV11-1 and TRBJ2-3; 14 bases agree with TRBD2. Germline CDR1 and CDR2: SGHAT and FQDESV (reference sequence). The CDR3 covers 18 residues. The J segment lost 1 base and the V segment lost 4 bases, leaving 7 bases of the junction unmatched. CDR3 residues: CASSSALGLAGGTDTQYF. The CDR3 DNA follows: TGTGCCAGCAGCTCAGCCCTGGGACTAGCGGGGGGCACAGATACGCAGTATTTT.

The chain recombines TRBV19 with TRBJ2-7, with D possibly matching TRBD2 (5 bases). The germline gives CDR1 LNHDA, CDR2 SQIVND (reference sequence). The CDR3 runs 13 residues. V was trimmed by 1 base and J by 2 bases, leaving 6 bases between them. CDR3 amino acids: CASSIGETYEQYF. CDR3 DNA sequence: TGTGCCAGTAGTATAGGGGAGACCTACGAGCAGTACTTC.

Ten or more counts support this clonotype. This sequence joins TRBV7-2 and TRBJ2-7, with TRBD1 identical over 9 bases. The CDR3 sequence is 15 residues long. Germline assignment: CDR1 SGHTA and CDR2 FQGNSA. With V trimmed by 2 bases and J by 3 bases, 5 bases remained unmatched. The CDR3 region is CASSLFGTGNYEQYF. CDR3 coding DNA: TGTGCCAGCAGCTTATTTGGGACAGGGAACTACGAGCAGTACTTC.

The chain couples TRBV2 to TRBJ2-7; the D is unclear. The CDR3 totals 14 residues. Germline V gene data show CDR1 as SNHLY and CDR2 as FYNNEI. Trimming pared 7 bases from V and 3 bases from J, leaving 16 bases between. This CDR3 reads CASTESWGVYEQYF. The CDR3 DNA follows: TGTGCCAGCACTGAGTCTTGGGGTGTCTACGAGCAGTACTTC.

This chain links TRBV6-5 with TRBJ1-1, with D unresolved. The CDR3 loop spans 15 amino acids. The germline gives CDR1 MNHEY, CDR2 SVGAGI. The V end was cut by 0 bases, the J end by 1 base, with 9 bases between. As DNA, the CDR3 is TGTGCCAGCAGTTACTCTAGAAGCGGGAACACTGAAGCTTTCTTT. Amino acids: CASSYSRSGNTEAFF.

This clonotype has just a few counts. The chain couples TRBV7-9 to TRBJ2-7, with D tentatively TRBD2 (5 bases). Trimming took off 4 bases at V and 4 bases at J, with 14 bases between the two ends. This CDR3 contains 14 residues. Germline V gene lookup returns CDR1 SEHNR and CDR2 FQNEAQ (reference sequence). The chain's CDR3 is CASSSGLSRYEQYF. CDR3 DNA sequence: TGTGCCAGCAGCTCCGGACTTAGTAGGTACGAGCAGTACTTC.

The table lists this clonotype with many counts. V usage is TRBV6-5 and J usage is TRBJ1-5; a weak D match, TRBD1 (5 bases). Germline assignment: CDR1 MNHEY and CDR2 SVGAGI. V lost 2 bases to trimming and J lost 4 bases, with 12 bases between them. The CDR3 covers 15 residues. As DNA, the CDR3 is TGTGCCAGCAGTTACAGCCAGGGCTCGAATCAGCCCCAGCATTTT. Translation gives CASSYSQGSNQPQHF.

V is TRBV30 and J is TRBJ2-1; 11 bases fit TRBD2. The CDR3 consists of 16 residues. Germline assignment: CDR1 GTSNPN and CDR2 SVGIG (reference sequence). After removal of 5 bases from V and 1 base from J, the junction contained 7 bases not matched to a gene. CDR3 protein: CAWQLASGRSYNEQFF. As DNA, the CDR3 is TGTGCCTGGCAGTTAGCTAGCGGGAGGTCCTACAATGAGCAGTTCTTC.